This T cell receptor beta chain was captured in a study of shared clonotypes between healthy human individuals. Background on the study: Each donor contributed plates that comprised three CD4 naive, three CD4 memory, two CD8 naive and one CD8 memory.

The CDR3 contains 14 residues. Between the trimmed V and J ends, which lost 3 bases and 4 bases, there was a span of 13 bases. Germline CDR1 is SGHNT and CDR2 is YYREEE (reference sequence). Assay: immunoSEQ multiplex PCR; the TCRdb copy retains only in-frame clones and omits some. Of about 680,000 clones detected, approximately 73% appear once; the ten largest clones hold around 2%. The chain joins TRBV5-4 to TRBJ2-5; tentatively, D is TRBD1 or TRBD2 (6 bases each). Sequencing was performed on memory CD4+ T cells sorted from blood. Documented subset: CD45RA-negative fraction. The source is a woman aged 30 to 39 in good health. In DNA form, the CDR3 reads TGTGCCAGCAGCTCCGGGGGCGTGGGAGAGACCCAGTACTTC. As protein: CASSSGGVGETQYF.